A selection of T cell receptor beta chains follows, all from one sample in a study of T cell changes during pregnancy in multiple sclerosis. TCRdb keeps only in-frame clones here, not all; method: immunoSEQ multiplex PCR. The data hold about 100,000 clones, with over 85% observed a single time. The sequences come from peripheral blood, collected in the second trimester of pregnancy. The receptors originated from a female donor with multiple sclerosis, enrolled in a pregnancy study. Each CDR3 is given with its conserved first and last residue. A D gene is named only where the DNA matches it firmly. Clone size is stated in some rows and not others, as once, few, many or a class when expanded.

V,D,length,size,J,CDR3,DNA
TRBV6-1,NA,13,once,TRBJ1-1,CASSTGPNTEAFF,TGTGCCAGCAGTACAGGGCCGAACACTGAAGCTTTCTTT
TRBV13,TRBD2,16,NA,TRBJ2-1,CASSRMLAGGYNEQFF,TGTGCCAGCAGCCGGATGCTAGCGGGAGGTTATAATGAGCAGTTCTTC
TRBV5-1,NA,16,NA,TRBJ2-2,CASSLAIASNTGELFF,TGCGCCAGCAGCTTGGCCATAGCTTCGAACACCGGGGAGCTGTTTTTT
TRBV27,TRBD2,14,NA,TRBJ2-5,CASSFGTGGLTQYF,TGTGCCAGCAGTTTCGGTACGGGAGGCTTGACCCAGTACTTC
TRBV6-4,TRBD2,18,NA,TRBJ2-1,CASSPTSGGAEIYNEQFF,TGTGCCAGCAGTCCGACTAGCGGGGGGGCCGAAATTTACAATGAGCAGTTCTTC
TRBV4-2,TRBD1,17,NA,TRBJ2-1,CASSQGRGTGEYNEQFF,TGTGCCAGCAGCCAAGGGCGCGGGACAGGAGAGTACAATGAGCAGTTCTTC
TRBV6-5,NA,14,NA,TRBJ1-5,CASSQAHSNQPQHF,TGTGCCAGCTCACAGGCCCATAGCAATCAGCCCCAGCATTTT
TRBV19,TRBD1,15,NA,TRBJ2-5,CASSIGTGGRETQYF,TGTGCCAGTAGTATAGGAACAGGGGGAAGAGAGACCCAGTACTTC
TRBV2,NA,14,NA,TRBJ1-4,CASKGATTNEKLFF,TGTGCCAGCAAAGGGGCCACAACTAATGAAAAACTGTTTTTT
TRBV9,TRBD1,15,NA,TRBJ2-1,CASSVRQGARDEQFF,TGTGCCAGCAGCGTCCGACAGGGGGCTAGGGATGAGCAGTTCTTC
TRBV4-2,TRBD2,18,NA,TRBJ2-7,CASSQDGGRGLAPYEQYF,TGTGCCAGCAGCCAAGATGGGGGGAGGGGACTAGCTCCCTACGAGCAGTACTTC
TRBV11-2,TRBD2,15,NA,TRBJ2-7,CASSLGTSGFYEQYF,TGTGCCAGCAGCTTAGGGACTAGCGGATTCTACGAGCAGTACTTC
TRBV21-1,NA,14,NA,TRBJ2-7,CASRETGEKNEQYF,TGTGCCAGCAGAGAGACAGGGGAAAAGAACGAGCAGTACTTC
TRBV7-3,TRBD2,15,NA,TRBJ2-3,CASSPLAGGQNTQYF,TGTGCCAGCAGCCCTCTAGCGGGGGGGCAAAATACGCAGTATTTT
TRBV5-6,TRBD1,15,NA,TRBJ2-5,CASSLAGTGLETQYF,TGTGCCAGCAGCTTGGCCGGGACAGGGCTAGAGACCCAGTACTTC
TRBV28,TRBD2,13,NA,TRBJ2-7,CASSSGERVEQYF,TGTGCCAGCAGTAGCGGGGAGAGGGTCGAGCAGTACTTC
TRBV5-6,NA,18,NA,TRBJ1-5,CASSLSGAPLRLNQPQHF,TGTGCCAGCAGCTTGTCCGGAGCCCCTCTACGCCTAAATCAGCCCCAGCATTTT
TRBV30,TRBD1,15,NA,TRBJ1-5,CAASTGTVLNQPQHF,TGTGCCGCTTCAACCGGGACAGTCCTCAATCAGCCCCAGCATTTT
TRBV6-1,NA,12,once,TRBJ2-7,CASRETGYEQYF,TGTGCCAGCAGAGAAACGGGATACGAGCAGTACTTC
TRBV5-1,TRBD1,15,once,TRBJ1-2,CASSDTQGANYGYTF,TGCGCCAGCAGTGACACACAGGGGGCGAACTATGGCTACACCTTC
TRBV11-2,NA,16,few,TRBJ2-7,CASSLGFRQVTYEQYF,TGTGCCAGCAGCTTAGGGTTTCGGCAGGTTACCTACGAGCAGTACTTC
TRBV6-4,TRBD1,16,NA,TRBJ1-3,CASRPRQGPSGNTIYF,TGTGCCAGCAGGCCCCGACAGGGACCCTCTGGAAACACCATATATTTT
TRBV23-1,TRBD1,15,NA,TRBJ2-7,CASSQDREGTYEQYF,TGCGCCAGCAGTCAAGACAGGGAAGGTACCTACGAGCAGTACTTC
TRBV30,NA,12,NA,TRBJ1-1,CAWSRGGTEAFF,TGTGCCTGGAGTCGGGGAGGGACTGAAGCTTTCTTT
TRBV7-3,NA,14,NA,TRBJ2-3,CASSPWGGTDTQYF,TGTGCCAGCAGCCCGTGGGGCGGCACAGATACGCAGTATTTT
TRBV2,TRBD1,15,NA,TRBJ2-3,CASSDDRGRLDTQYF,TGTGCCAGCAGCGACGACAGGGGGCGCTTAGATACGCAGTATTTT
TRBV7-3,TRBD1,15,NA,TRBJ1-1,CASSLEGQGTTEAFF,TGTGCCAGCAGCTTAGAGGGACAGGGAACCACTGAAGCTTTCTTT
TRBV7-9,NA,17,NA,TRBJ1-2,CASSVWRGMDGDYGYTF,TGTGCCAGCAGCGTCTGGCGGGGGATGGACGGGGACTATGGCTACACCTTC
TRBV9,NA,15,NA,TRBJ1-3,CASSVDPSSGNTIYF,TGTGCCAGCAGCGTAGATCCGAGCTCTGGAAACACCATATATTTT
TRBV5-1,TRBD2,15,NA,TRBJ2-1,CASSRSGGSYNEQFF,TGCGCCAGCAGCCGTAGCGGGGGGTCCTACAATGAGCAGTTCTTC
TRBV27,TRBD2,17,once,TRBJ2-1,CASSFRGTSGGAREQFF,TGTGCCAGCAGTTTCCGCGGGACTAGCGGGGGGGCACGGGAGCAGTTCTTC
TRBV20-1,TRBD2,11,NA,TRBJ2-7,CSAGLDYEQYF,TGCAGTGCTGGACTAGATTACGAGCAGTACTTC
TRBV21-1,NA,12,NA,TRBJ1-2,CASSVRWAGYTF,TGTGCCAGCAGCGTACGCTGGGCTGGCTACACCTTC
TRBV19,NA,14,NA,TRBJ1-4,CASSGGPTNEKLFF,TGTGCCAGTAGTGGCGGGCCAACTAATGAAAAACTGTTTTTT
TRBV19,NA,15,NA,TRBJ2-2,CASSPPGRNTGELFF,TGTGCCAGTAGTCCCCCGGGGAGGAACACCGGGGAGCTGTTTTTT
TRBV25-1,NA,14,few,TRBJ1-1,CASTPLGGSSEAFF,TGTGCCAGCACTCCATTGGGGGGGTCGAGTGAAGCTTTCTTT
TRBV5-1,NA,13,NA,TRBJ1-2,CASSPGDNRGYTF,TGCGCCAGCAGCCCTGGGGACAATCGGGGCTACACCTTC
TRBV5-1,TRBD2,15,NA,TRBJ2-1,CASSFLAGEVPEQFF,TGCGCCAGCAGCTTCCTAGCGGGAGAGGTACCTGAGCAGTTCTTC
TRBV19,NA,15,NA,TRBJ2-5,CASSISGGRVETQYF,TGTGCCAGTAGTATATCCGGGGGGCGGGTAGAGACCCAGTACTTC
TRBV30,NA,13,NA,TRBJ2-3,CAWSKLNTDTQYF,TGTGCCTGGAGTAAGCTTAACACAGATACGCAGTATTTT
TRBV7-6,TRBD2,19,NA,TRBJ2-7,CASSLVGGKGLAGVNEQYF,TGTGCCAGCAGCTTAGTAGGGGGAAAGGGGCTAGCGGGAGTTAACGAGCAGTACTTC
TRBV30,TRBD2,14,few,TRBJ2-5,CAWGLAGVGETQYF,TGTGCCTGGGGACTAGCGGGAGTTGGAGAGACCCAGTACTTC
TRBV5-6,TRBD1,14,NA,TRBJ1-1,CASSGDRGRTEAFF,TGTGCCAGCAGCGGGGACAGGGGGAGGACTGAAGCTTTCTTT